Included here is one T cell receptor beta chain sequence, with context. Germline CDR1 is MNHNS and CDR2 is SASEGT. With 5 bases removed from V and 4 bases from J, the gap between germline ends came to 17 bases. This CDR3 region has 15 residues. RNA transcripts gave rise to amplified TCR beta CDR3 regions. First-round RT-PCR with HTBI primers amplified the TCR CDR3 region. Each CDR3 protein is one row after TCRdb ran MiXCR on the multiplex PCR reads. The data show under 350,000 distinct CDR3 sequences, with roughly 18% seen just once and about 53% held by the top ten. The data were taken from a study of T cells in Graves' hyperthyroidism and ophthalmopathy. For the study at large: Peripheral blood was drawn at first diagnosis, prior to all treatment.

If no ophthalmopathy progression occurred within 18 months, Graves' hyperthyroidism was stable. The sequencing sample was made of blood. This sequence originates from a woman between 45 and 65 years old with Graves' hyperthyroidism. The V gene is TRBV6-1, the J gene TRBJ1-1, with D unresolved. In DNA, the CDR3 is TGTGCCAGCAGTTACCGCGACCCCGGCGGCACTGAAGCTTTCTTT. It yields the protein CASSYRDPGGTEAFF.